The clone carrying this T cell receptor beta chain came up a few times. Its matching antigen is unknown. Method: immunoSEQ multiplex PCR; TCRdb's copy keeps in-frame clones and lacks some. The sample has roughly 63,000 clones, 57% seen once. This sample was included in a study of cytotoxic CD8 clonotypes in ibrutinib-treated CLL. Study observations and caveats: Clonality showed a rise at ibrutinib response that reversed toward baseline at progression.

Trimming removed 9 bases from V and 0 bases from J; junction bases left unmatched: 0. Germline values: CDR1 MDHEN, CDR2 SYDVKM. CDR3 size: 12 residues. The sequenced sample was PBMCs, obtained after 12 months of ibrutinib treatment. The chain carries TRBV28 and TRBJ2-7, with 9 bases lining up with TRBD2. This receptor was taken from a human donor with chronic lymphocytic leukemia. CDR3 loop: CASSGSSYEQYF. The CDR3 bases are TGTGCCAGTAGCGGGAGCTCCTACGAGCAGTACTTC.